These 21 T cell receptor beta chains share one sample of origin, sequenced in a study of shared clonotypes between healthy human individuals. The assay was immunoSEQ multiplex PCR, and TCRdb's table has in-frame clones only and misses some. The sample lists about 2.4 million clones, over 85% seen once, with approximately 0.36% in the top ten. Sequencing was done on a sample of naive CD4+ T cells from PBMCs. Subset specified: CD45RA+ positively selected. All receptors derive from a man aged 18 to 29 in good health. Some clones in this sample may be carry-over from other donors' samples.

The chain is built from TRBV18 and TRBJ2-5; D not resolved. The V and J ends lost 4 bases and 3 bases respectively, with 9 bases between them. The CDR3 is made up of 13 amino acids. Germline CDR1 reads KGHSH; CDR2 reads LQKENI. CDR3 loop: CASSLGREETQYF. The CDR3 bases are TGTGCCAGCTCACTCGGACGGGAAGAGACCCAGTACTTC.

The J gene is TRBJ2-2, the V gene TRBV2; 8 bases align to TRBD2. The CDR3 is 14 residues long. The V gene end was trimmed by 6 bases and the J gene end by 4 bases; junction bases not matched to a gene: 4. CDR1 and CDR2 from the germline V gene are SNHLY and FYNNEI. CDR3 nucleotide sequence: TGTGCCAGCAGGACAGCGGGAGTCACCGGGGAGCTGTTTTTT. Residues: CASRTAGVTGELFF.

The rearrangement uses TRBV2 and TRBJ1-4; D not resolved. CDR3 length: 14 amino acids. CDR1 and CDR2 (germline): SNHLY, FYNNEI. V was cut by 2 bases and J by 7 bases, with 11 bases left in between. The DNA of the CDR3 is TGTGCCAGCAGTGAATCGTCGGCGACTGAAAAACTGTTTTTT. Translated: CASSESSATEKLFF.

This chain joins TRBV5-4 and TRBJ1-5; possible D gene TRBD1, 6 bases. Germline CDR1 SGHNT, CDR2 YYREEE (reference sequence). V lost 3 bases, J lost 3 bases, and 19 bases lay in between. This CDR3 contains 17 residues. Here the CDR3 reads CASSSLLDSRFNQPQHF. The CDR3 DNA is TGTGCCAGCAGCTCTCTCCTGGACAGCCGCTTCAATCAGCCCCAGCATTTT.

This chain links TRBV6-1 with TRBJ1-5, with D unresolved. Germline CDR1 and CDR2: MNHNS and SASEGT. V lost 2 bases, J lost 3 bases, and 17 bases lay in between. There are 17 residues in the CDR3. DNA of the CDR3: TGTGCCAGCAGTGAATGGGGAGCGAGGGATACCAATCAGCCCCAGCATTTT. It is translated as CASSEWGARDTNQPQHF.

The chain uses TRBV5-1 and TRBJ2-5; 8 positions agree with TRBD2. The V gene end was trimmed by 1 base and the J gene end by 5 bases; junction bases not matched to a gene: 10. The CDR3 is 16 amino acids. Germline CDR1 reads SGHRS; CDR2 reads YFSETQ. The CDR3 sequence is CASSLLPLAGGETQYF. For the CDR3, the DNA is TGCGCCAGCAGCTTGCTTCCGCTAGCGGGCGGGGAGACCCAGTACTTC.

The J gene is TRBJ1-2, the V gene TRBV14, with D possibly TRBD1 on 5 matching bases. Per germline, CDR1 SGHDN and CDR2 FVKESK. V shed 1 base and J shed 2 bases, with 8 bases lying between them. CDR3 length equals 14 residues. CDR3 sequence reads: CASSQGGKNYGYTF. CDR3 nucleotides: TGTGCCAGCAGCCAAGGGGGCAAGAACTATGGCTACACCTTC.

This clone occurred once. Other DNA variants within this sample encode the same CDR3. This chain uses TRBV12-5 with TRBJ2-3; D is possibly TRBD1 (6 bases). Germline V gene sequence: CDR1 LGHNT, CDR2 FRNRAP. This CDR3 region has 13 residues. V was cut by 1 base and J by 5 bases, with 7 bases left in between. CDR3 in DNA: TGTGCTAGTGGTTTGGCAGGGGTAGATACGCAGTATTTT. It translates to CASGLAGVDTQYF.

CDR3 nucleotide sequence: TGTGCCAGCAGCTTAGGGACAGGGTCTAGCACAGATACGCAGTATTTT. Translating gives CASSLGTGSSTDTQYF. The V and J genes are TRBV5-8 and TRBJ2-3, with 9 bases identical to TRBD1. Germline V CDR1 and CDR2: SGHTS, YDEGEE. CDR3 length equals 16 residues. V was pared by 2 bases and J by 0 bases, with 4 bases of the junction left unmatched.

The V gene is TRBV20-1, the J gene TRBJ1-2, with D hard to call. The CDR3 contains 11 residues. The germline CDR1 and CDR2 sequences are DFQATT and SNEGSKA (reference sequence). This CDR3 reads CTLVTNYGYTF. In DNA, the CDR3 is TGCACCCTGGTGACTAACTATGGCTACACCTTC.

The CDR3 sequence is CAWSRTGGGETQYF. CDR3 nucleotides: TGTGCCTGGAGTCGGACAGGGGGGGGAGAGACCCAGTACTTC. This chain links TRBV30 with TRBJ2-5; the match to TRBD1 covers 10 bases. The CDR3 spans 14 residues. V was clipped by 2 bases and J by 4 bases; unmatched bases: 4. Germline V gene data show CDR1 as GTSNPN and CDR2 as SVGIG (reference sequence).

This CDR3 is CASSITRGTGEGYTF. The CDR3 DNA reads as TGTGCCAGTAGTATCACCCGAGGGACAGGGGAAGGCTACACCTTC. The chain couples TRBV19 to TRBJ1-2; 10 positions agree with TRBD1. The CDR3 has 15 residues. Trimming at V came to 3 bases and at J to 8 bases, leaving 9 bases not matched to a gene. In germline, CDR1 is LNHDA, CDR2 SQIVND (reference sequence).

The chain links TRBV5-4 to TRBJ2-7; possibly TRBD2 for D (6 bases). Germline-derived CDR1 and CDR2 are SGHNT and YYREEE (reference sequence). The CDR3 covers 16 residues. V was clipped by 4 bases and J by 2 bases, with 19 bases between them. The CDR3 sequence is CASSPMTSWDPYEQYF. As DNA, the CDR3 is TGTGCCAGCAGCCCAATGACTAGTTGGGATCCCTACGAGCAGTACTTC.

This chain connects TRBV28 to TRBJ2-1, with a possible D match to TRBD2 (5 bases). Germline lookup yields CDR1 MDHEN and CDR2 SYDVKM. Between the trimmed V and J ends, which lost 3 bases and 5 bases, there was a span of 14 bases. CDR3 length: 15 amino acids. DNA for the CDR3: TGTGCCAGCAGTTTCTTAGCGACACCAAACAATGAGCAGTTCTTC. It translates to CASSFLATPNNEQFF.

The chain employs TRBV28 and TRBJ1-5; D remains ambiguous. Germline assignment: CDR1 MDHEN and CDR2 SYDVKM. V was clipped by 6 bases and J by 0 bases, with 15 bases between them. There are 16 residues in the CDR3. In nucleotides, the CDR3 is TGTGCCAGCAGCAAGGGCTTGACGCTTAGCAATCAGCCCCAGCATTTT. Residues: CASSKGLTLSNQPQHF.

A word on this clone: Different DNA sequences within this sample yield the same CDR3. This chain links TRBV12-5 with TRBJ2-5; 10 bases line up with TRBD2. CDR3 length equals 13 residues. V lost 6 bases, J lost 4 bases, and 2 bases stayed unmatched. Germline CDR1 reads LGHNT; CDR2 reads FRNRAP. CDR3 nucleotides: TGTGCTAGTGGATTAGCGGGGGGAGAGACCCAGTACTTC. Its protein is CASGLAGGETQYF.

V and J are TRBV7-9 and TRBJ1-1; D remains unclear. The germline gives CDR1 SEHNR, CDR2 FQNEAQ (reference sequence). This CDR3 comprises 13 residues. Between the trimmed V and J ends, which lost 7 bases and 1 base, there was a span of 10 bases. The CDR3 DNA follows: TGTGCCAGCAATGGCCTGTCGAACACTGAAGCTTTCTTT. Translated: CASNGLSNTEAFF.

V and J are TRBV9 and TRBJ2-5; D is possibly TRBD2 (6 bases). There are 16 residues in the CDR3. V gave up 3 bases and J gave up 2 bases, with 17 bases separating them. Germline CDR1 reads SGDLS; CDR2 reads YYNGEE. The CDR3 protein is CASSAGDLAPQETQYF. In DNA, the CDR3 is TGTGCCAGCAGCGCAGGAGATCTAGCGCCGCAAGAGACCCAGTACTTC.

The chain carries TRBV28 and TRBJ2-7, with 10 bases lining up with TRBD2. This CDR3 is built from 14 residues. The trim removed 5 bases at V and 6 bases at J, leaving 7 bases unmatched. Germline CDR1 and CDR2: MDHEN and SYDVKM. The CDR3 bases are TGTGCCAGCAGTATCACCGGGACTAGCGCCGAGCAGTACTTC. Encoded protein: CASSITGTSAEQYF. Based on the CDR3 plus reference TRBV28 and TRBJ2-7, the full variable domain is DVKVTQSSRYLVKRTGEKVFLECVQDMDHENMFWYRQDPGLGLRLIYFSYDVKMKEKGDIPEGYSVSREKKERFSLILESASTNQTSMYLCASSITGTSAEQYFGPGTRLTVT.

The chain employs TRBV2 and TRBJ1-2; D perhaps matches TRBD1 (5 bases). Germline V CDR1 and CDR2: SNHLY, FYNNEI. The V end lost 8 bases, the J end lost 4 bases, and 23 bases lay between the germline ends. The CDR3 runs 16 residues. The CDR3 is CASGPPGGRALYGYTF. CDR3 bases: TGTGCCAGCGGCCCCCCCGGGGGGAGGGCCCTCTATGGCTACACCTTC.

DNA of the CDR3: TGTGCCAGCAGTTACTCGGTTTCGGGGACCTACGAGCAGTACTTC. It codes for CASSYSVSGTYEQYF. J is TRBJ2-5 and V is TRBV6-5; tentative D call: TRBD2 (5 bases). The DNA end is a closer match to TRBJ2-7, so the J assignment may be wrong. The CDR3 totals 15 residues. CDR1 is MNHEY and CDR2 is SVGAGI in the germline V gene.